The clone carrying this T cell receptor (beta chain) was picked up many times. The antigen is not known. The data belong to a study of Graves' ophthalmopathy and Graves' hyperthyroidism. The study amplified TCR beta CDR3 regions using RNA transcripts. HTBI primers served in a first-round RT-PCR, which a second-round multiplex PCR followed. TCRdb reprocessed the multiplex PCR reads with MiXCR, giving one entry per CDR3 protein. Of over a million distinct CDR3 sequences detected, about 35% appear once; the ten largest clones hold approximately 12%. This CDR3 has 14 amino acids. V gave up 2 bases and J gave up 4 bases, with 11 bases separating them. Looked up from germline, CDR1 is SEHNR and CDR2 is FQNEAQ (reference sequence). Study findings and constraints: In blood, most expanded thyroid clonotypes above 0.001 frequency were also detected.

Lactation, pregnancy, uncontrolled infections and other autoimmune diseases were all grounds for excluding patients. Patients were diagnosed from clinical symptoms, serum thyroxine, TRAb, thyroid ultrasound and orbital computed tomography. Sequenced input: peripheral blood or thyroid tissue (not recorded which). The sequence was collected from an adult man with Graves' hyperthyroidism. V gene TRBV7-9 combines with J gene TRBJ1-2; D unresolved. Here the CDR3 DNA reads TGTGCCAGCAGCTTAATTGCAGTAGCCTATGGCTACACCTTC. Translated, it gives CASSLIAVAYGYTF.